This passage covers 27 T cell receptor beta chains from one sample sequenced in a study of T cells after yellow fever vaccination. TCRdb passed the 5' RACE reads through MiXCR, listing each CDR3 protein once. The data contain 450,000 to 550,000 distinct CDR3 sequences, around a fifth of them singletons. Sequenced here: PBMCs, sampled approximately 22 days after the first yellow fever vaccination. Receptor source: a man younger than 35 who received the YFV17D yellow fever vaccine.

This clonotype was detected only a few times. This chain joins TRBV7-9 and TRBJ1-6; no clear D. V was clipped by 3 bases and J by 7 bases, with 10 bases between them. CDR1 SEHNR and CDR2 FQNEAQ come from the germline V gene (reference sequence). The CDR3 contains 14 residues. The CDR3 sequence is CASSFGGFNSPLHF. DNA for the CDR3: TGTGCCAGCAGCTTTGGAGGCTTCAATTCACCCCTCCACTTT.

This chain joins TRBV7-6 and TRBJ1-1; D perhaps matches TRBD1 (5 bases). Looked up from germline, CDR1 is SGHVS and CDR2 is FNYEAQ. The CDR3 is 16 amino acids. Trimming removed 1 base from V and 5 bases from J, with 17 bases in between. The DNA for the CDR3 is TGTGCCAGCAGCTTAGGGACAAGGATTGGGAATACTGAAGCTTTCTTT. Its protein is CASSLGTRIGNTEAFF.

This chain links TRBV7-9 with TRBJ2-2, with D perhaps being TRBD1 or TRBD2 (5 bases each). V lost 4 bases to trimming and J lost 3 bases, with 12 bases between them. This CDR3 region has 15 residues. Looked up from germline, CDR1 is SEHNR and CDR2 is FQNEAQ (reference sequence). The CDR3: CASSSGTKDTGELFF. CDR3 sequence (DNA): TGTGCCAGCAGCTCTGGGACGAAGGACACCGGGGAGCTGTTTTTT.

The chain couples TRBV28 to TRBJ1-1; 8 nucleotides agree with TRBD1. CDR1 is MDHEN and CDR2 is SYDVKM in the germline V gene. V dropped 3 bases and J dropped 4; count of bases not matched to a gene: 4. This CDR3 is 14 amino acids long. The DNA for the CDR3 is TGTGCCAGCAGTTTGCCACAGGGGGTCACTGAAGCTTTCTTT. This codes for CASSLPQGVTEAFF.

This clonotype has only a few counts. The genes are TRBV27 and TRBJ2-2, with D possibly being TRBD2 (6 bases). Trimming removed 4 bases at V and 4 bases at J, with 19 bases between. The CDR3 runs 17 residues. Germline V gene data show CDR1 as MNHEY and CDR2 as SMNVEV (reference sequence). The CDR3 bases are TGTGCCAGCAGTTCATGGGTGGGGCAGGGAGGCACCGGGGAGCTGTTTTTT. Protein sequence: CASSSWVGQGGTGELFF.

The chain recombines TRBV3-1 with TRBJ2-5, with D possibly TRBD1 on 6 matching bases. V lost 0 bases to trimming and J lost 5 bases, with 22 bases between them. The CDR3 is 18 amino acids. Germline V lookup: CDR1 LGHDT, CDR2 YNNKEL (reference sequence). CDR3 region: CASSQDLDPDRKKETQYF. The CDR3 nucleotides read TGTGCCAGCAGCCAAGATCTGGATCCGGACAGAAAGAAGGAGACCCAGTACTTC.

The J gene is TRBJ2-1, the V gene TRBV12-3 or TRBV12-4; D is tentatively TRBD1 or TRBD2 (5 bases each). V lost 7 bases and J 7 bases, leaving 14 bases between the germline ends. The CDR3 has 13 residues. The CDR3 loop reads CASNLGVVNEQFF. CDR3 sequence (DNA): TGTGCCAGCAACTTGGGGGTCGTGAATGAGCAGTTCTTC.

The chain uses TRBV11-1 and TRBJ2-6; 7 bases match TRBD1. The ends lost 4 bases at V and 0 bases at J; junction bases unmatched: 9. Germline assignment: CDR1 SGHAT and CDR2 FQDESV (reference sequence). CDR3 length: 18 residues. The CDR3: CASSSTGLLLSGANVLTF. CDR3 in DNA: TGTGCCAGCAGCTCGACAGGGCTACTACTCTCTGGGGCCAACGTCCTGACTTTC.

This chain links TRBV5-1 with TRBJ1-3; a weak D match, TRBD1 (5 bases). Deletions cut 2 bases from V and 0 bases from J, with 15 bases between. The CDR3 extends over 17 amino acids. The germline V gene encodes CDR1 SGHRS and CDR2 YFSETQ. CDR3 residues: CASSFALAGTSGNTIYF. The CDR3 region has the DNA TGCGCCAGCAGCTTCGCCCTCGCCGGGACCTCTGGAAACACCATATATTTT.

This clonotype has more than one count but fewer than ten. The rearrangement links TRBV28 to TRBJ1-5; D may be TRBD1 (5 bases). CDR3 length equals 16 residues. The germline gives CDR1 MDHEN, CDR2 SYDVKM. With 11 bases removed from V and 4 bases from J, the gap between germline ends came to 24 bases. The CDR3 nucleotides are TGTGCCGTCAGGATTAGGGGCTTCCAAAAAAATCAGCCCCAGCATTTT. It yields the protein CAVRIRGFQKNQPQHF. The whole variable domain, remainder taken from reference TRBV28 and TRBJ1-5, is DVKVTQSSRYLVKRTGEKVFLECVQDMDHENMFWYRQDPGLGLRLIYFSYDVKMKEKGDIPEGYSVSREKKERFSLILESASTNQTSMYLCAVRIRGFQKNQPQHFGDGTRLSIL.

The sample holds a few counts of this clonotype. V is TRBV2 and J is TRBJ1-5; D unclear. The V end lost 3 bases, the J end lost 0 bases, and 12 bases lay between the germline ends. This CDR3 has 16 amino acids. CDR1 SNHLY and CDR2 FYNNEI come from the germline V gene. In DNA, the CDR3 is TGTGCCAGCAGTGAGCGCAGCGTTTATAGCAATCAGCCCCAGCATTTT. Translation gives CASSERSVYSNQPQHF. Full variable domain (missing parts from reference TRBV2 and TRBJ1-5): EPEVTQTPSHQVTQMGQEVILRCVPISNHLYFYWYRQILGQKVEFLVSFYNNEISEKSEIFDDQFSVERPDGSNFTLKIRSTKLEDSAMYFCASSERSVYSNQPQHFGDGTRLSIL.

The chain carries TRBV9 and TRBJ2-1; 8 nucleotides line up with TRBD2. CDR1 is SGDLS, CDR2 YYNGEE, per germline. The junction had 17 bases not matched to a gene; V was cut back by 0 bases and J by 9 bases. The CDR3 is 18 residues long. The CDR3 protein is CASSVGGWLAGGVSEQFF. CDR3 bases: TGTGCCAGCAGCGTAGGGGGGTGGTTGGCGGGGGGTGTTTCTGAGCAGTTCTTC.

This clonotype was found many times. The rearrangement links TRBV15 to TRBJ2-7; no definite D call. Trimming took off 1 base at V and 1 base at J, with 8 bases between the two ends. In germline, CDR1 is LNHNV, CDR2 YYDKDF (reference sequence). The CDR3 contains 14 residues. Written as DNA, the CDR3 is TGTGCCACCAGCAGAGCGGCAGGTTCCTACGAGCAGTACTTC. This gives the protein CATSRAAGSYEQYF.

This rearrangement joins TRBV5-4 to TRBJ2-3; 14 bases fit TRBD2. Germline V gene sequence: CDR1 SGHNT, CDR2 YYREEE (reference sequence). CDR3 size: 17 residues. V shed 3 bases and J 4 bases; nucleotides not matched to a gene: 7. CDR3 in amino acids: CASSSRLAGGPADTQYF. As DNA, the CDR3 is TGTGCCAGCAGCTCTCGACTAGCGGGGGGGCCGGCAGATACGCAGTATTTT.

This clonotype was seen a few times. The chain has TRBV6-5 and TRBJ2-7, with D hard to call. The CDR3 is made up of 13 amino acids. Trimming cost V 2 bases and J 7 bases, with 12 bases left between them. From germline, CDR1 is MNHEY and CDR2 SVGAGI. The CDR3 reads CASSYGQRWEQYF. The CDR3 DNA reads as TGTGCCAGCAGTTACGGCCAGCGTTGGGAGCAGTACTTC.

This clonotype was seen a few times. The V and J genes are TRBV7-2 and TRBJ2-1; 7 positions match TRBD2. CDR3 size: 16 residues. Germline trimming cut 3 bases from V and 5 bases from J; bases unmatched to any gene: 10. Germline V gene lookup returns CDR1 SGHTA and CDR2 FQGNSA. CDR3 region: CASSFRPGGPDNEQFF. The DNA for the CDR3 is TGTGCCAGCAGCTTCAGACCGGGGGGACCGGACAATGAGCAGTTCTTC.

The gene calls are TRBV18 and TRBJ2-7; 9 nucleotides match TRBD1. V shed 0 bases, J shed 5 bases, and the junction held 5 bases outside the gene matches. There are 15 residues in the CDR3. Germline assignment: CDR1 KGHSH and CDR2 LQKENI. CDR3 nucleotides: TGTGCCAGCTCACCACCGGGGACAGGGATCAACGAGCAGTACTTC. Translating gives CASSPPGTGINEQYF.

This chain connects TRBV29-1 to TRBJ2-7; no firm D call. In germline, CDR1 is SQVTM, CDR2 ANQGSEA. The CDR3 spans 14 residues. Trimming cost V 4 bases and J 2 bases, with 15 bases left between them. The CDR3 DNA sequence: TGCAGCGTTGGCAGTAGCAGGATCACCTACGAGCAGTACTTC. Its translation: CSVGSSRITYEQYF.

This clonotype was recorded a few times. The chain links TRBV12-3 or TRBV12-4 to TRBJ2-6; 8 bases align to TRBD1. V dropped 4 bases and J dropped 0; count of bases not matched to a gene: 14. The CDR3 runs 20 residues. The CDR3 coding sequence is TGTGCCAGCAGTTCAAAGACAGGGGTTAGCCCCAACTCTGGGGCCAACGTCCTGACTTTC. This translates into CASSSKTGVSPNSGANVLTF.

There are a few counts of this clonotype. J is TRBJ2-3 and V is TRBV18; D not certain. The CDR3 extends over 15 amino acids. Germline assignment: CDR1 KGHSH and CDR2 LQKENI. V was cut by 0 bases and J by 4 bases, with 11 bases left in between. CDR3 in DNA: TGTGCCAGCTCACCACCCAACTCTGGGTCAGATACGCAGTATTTT. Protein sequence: CASSPPNSGSDTQYF.

CDR3 sequence: CASSHYAGAYEQYF. The CDR3 nucleotides read TGTGCCAGCAGCCACTATGCGGGGGCGTACGAGCAGTACTTC. This rearrangement joins TRBV14 to TRBJ2-7; perhaps TRBD2 as D (7 bases). The V gene's germline CDR1 is SGHDN and CDR2 FVKESK. The length of the CDR3 is 14 residues. The ends were cut back, 3 bases at V and 4 bases at J, with 13 bases in the middle.

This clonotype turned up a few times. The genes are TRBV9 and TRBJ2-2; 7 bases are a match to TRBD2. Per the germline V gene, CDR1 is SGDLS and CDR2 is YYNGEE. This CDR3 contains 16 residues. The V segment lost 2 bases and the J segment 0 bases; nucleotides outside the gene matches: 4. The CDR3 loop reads CASSVLGLSNTGELFF. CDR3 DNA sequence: TGTGCCAGCAGCGTTTTGGGACTATCGAACACCGGGGAGCTGTTTTTT.

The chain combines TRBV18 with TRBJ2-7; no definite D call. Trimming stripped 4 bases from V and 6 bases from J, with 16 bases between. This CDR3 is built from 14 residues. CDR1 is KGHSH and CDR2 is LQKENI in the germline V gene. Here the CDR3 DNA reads TGTGCCAGCTCACTCTCGGACGGATCAGGCGAGCAGTACGTC. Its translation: CASSLSDGSGEQYV.

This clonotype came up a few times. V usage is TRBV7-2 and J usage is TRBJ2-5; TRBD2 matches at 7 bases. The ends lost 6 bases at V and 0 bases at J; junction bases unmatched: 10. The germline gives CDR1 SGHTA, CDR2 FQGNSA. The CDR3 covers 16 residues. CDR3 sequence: CASRFGASGNQETQYF. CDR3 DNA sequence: TGTGCCAGCAGGTTCGGGGCTAGCGGAAACCAAGAGACCCAGTACTTC. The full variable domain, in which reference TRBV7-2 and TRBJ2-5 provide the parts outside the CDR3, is GAGVSQSPSNKVTEKGKDVELRCDPISGHTALYWYRQSLGQGLEFLIYFQGNSAPDKSGLPSDRFSAERTGGSVSTLTIQRTQQEDSAVYLCASRFGASGNQETQYFGPGTRLLVL.

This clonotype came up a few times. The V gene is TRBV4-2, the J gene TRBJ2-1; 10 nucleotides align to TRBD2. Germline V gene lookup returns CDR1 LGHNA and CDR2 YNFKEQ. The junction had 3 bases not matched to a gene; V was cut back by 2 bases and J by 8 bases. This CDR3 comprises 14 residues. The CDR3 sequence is CASSQSGGADEQFF. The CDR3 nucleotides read TGTGCCAGCAGCCAAAGCGGGGGGGCCGATGAGCAGTTCTTC.

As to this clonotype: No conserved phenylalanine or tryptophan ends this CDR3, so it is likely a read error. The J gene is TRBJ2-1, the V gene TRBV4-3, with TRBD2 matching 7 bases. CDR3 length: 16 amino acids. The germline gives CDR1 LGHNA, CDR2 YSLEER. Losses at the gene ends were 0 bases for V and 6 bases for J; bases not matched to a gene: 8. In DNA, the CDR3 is TGCGCCAGCAGCCAAGAGGAGCGGGGATGGGGCAATGAGCAGTTCCTC. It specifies CASSQEERGWGNEQFL.

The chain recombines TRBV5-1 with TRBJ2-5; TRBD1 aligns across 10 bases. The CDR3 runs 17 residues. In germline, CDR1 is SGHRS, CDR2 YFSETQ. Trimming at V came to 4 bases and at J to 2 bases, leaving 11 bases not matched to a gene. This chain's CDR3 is CASSTRGTGEDQETQYF. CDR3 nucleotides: TGCGCCAGCAGCACCCGTGGGACAGGGGAGGATCAAGAGACCCAGTACTTC.